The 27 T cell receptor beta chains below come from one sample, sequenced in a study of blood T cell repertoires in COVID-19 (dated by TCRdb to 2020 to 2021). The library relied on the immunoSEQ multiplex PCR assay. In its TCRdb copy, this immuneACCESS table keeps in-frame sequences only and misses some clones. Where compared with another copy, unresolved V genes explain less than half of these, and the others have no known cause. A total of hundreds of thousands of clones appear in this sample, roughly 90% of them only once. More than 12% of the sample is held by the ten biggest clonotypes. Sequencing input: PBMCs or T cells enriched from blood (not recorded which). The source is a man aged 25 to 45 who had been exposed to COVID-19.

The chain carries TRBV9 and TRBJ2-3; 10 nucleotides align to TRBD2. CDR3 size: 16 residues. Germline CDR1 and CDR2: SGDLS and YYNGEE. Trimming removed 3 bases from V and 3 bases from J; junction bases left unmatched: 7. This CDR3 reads CASSAHGLAETDTQYF. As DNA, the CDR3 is TGTGCCAGCAGCGCCCACGGACTAGCGGAAACAGATACGCAGTATTTT.

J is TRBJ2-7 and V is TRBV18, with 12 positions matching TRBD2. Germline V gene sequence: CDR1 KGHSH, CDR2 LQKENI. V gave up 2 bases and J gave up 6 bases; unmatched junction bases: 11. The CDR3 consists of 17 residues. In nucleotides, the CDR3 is TGTGCCAGCTCACCATCTTCCTCTAGCGGGGGGGCCTTCGAGCAGTACTTC. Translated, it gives CASSPSSSSGGAFEQYF. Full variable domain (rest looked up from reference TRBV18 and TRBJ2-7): NAGVMQNPRHLVRRRGQEARLRCSPMKGHSHVYWYRQLPEEGLKFMVYLQKENIIDESGMPKERFSAEFPKEGPSILRIQQVVRGDSAAYFCASSPSSSSGGAFEQYFGPGTRLTVT.

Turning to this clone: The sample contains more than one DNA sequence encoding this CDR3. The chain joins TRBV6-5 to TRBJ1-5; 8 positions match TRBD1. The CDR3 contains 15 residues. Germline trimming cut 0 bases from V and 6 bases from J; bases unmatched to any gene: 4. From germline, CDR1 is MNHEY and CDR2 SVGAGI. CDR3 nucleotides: TGTGCCAGCAGTTACTCGAACAGGGGGGGTCAGCCCCAGCATTTT. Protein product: CASSYSNRGGQPQHF.

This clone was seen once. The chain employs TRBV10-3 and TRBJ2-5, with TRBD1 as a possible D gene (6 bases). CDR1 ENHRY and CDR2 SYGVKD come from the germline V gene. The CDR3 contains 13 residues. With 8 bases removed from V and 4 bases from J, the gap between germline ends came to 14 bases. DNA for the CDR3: TGTGCCATCTGTCCAGGGGTAAGAGAGACCCAGTACTTC. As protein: CAICPGVRETQYF.

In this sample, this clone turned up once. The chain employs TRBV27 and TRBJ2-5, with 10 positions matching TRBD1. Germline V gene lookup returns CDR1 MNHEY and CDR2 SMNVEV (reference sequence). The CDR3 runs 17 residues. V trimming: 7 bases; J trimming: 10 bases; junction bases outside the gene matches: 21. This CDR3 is CASILLPGTGVPSNQYF. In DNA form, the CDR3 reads TGTGCCAGCATCCTCCTCCCCGGGACAGGGGTTCCATCGAACCAGTACTTC.

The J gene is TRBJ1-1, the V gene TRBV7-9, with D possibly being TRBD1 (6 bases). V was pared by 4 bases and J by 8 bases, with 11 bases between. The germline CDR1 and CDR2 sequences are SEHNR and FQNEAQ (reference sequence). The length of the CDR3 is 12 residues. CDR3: CASSSSTGEAFF. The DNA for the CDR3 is TGTGCCAGCAGCTCTAGCACAGGGGAAGCTTTCTTT.

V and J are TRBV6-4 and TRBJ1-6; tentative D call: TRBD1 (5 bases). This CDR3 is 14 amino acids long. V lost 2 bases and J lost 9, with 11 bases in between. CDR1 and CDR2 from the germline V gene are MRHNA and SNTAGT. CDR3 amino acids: CASSDGAVSSPLHF. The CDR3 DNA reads TGTGCCAGCAGTGACGGGGCAGTAAGTTCACCCCTCCACTTT.

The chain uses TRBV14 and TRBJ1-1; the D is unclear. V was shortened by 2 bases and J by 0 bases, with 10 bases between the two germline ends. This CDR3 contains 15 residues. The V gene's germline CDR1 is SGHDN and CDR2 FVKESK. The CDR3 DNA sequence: TGTGCCAGCAGCCAAATGGAGACTATGAACACTGAAGCTTTCTTT. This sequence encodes CASSQMETMNTEAFF. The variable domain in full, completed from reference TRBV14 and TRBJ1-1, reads EAGVTQFPSHSVIEKGQTVTLRCDPISGHDNLYWYRRVMGKEIKFLLHFVKESKQDESGMPNNRFLAERTGGTYSTLKVQPAELEDSGVYFCASSQMETMNTEAFFGQGTRLTVV.

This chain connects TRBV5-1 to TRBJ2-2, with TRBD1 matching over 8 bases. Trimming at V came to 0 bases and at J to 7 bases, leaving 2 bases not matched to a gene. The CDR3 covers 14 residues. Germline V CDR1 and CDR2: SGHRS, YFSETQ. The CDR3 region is CASSLEQGVGELFF. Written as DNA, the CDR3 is TGCGCCAGCAGCTTGGAACAGGGGGTCGGGGAGCTGTTTTTT.

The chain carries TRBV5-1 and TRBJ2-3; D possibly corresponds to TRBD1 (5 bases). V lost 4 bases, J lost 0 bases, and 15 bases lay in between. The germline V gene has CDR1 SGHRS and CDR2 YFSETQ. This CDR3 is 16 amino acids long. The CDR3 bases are TGCGCCAGCAGCAGGGGTATACCACAAAGCACAGATACGCAGTATTTT. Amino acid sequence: CASSRGIPQSTDTQYF. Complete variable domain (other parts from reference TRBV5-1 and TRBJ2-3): KAGVTQTPRYLIKTRGQQVTLSCSPISGHRSVSWYQQTPGQGLQFLFEYFSETQRNKGNFPGRFSGRQFSNSRSEMNVSTLELGDSALYLCASSRGIPQSTDTQYFGPGTRLTVL.

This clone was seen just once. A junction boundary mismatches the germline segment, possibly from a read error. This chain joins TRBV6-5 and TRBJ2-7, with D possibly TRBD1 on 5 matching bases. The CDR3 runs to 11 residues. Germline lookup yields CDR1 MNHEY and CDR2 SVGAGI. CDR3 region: CASSYEGHQHF. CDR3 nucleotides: TGTGCCAGCAGTTACGAAGGACACCAGCACTTC.

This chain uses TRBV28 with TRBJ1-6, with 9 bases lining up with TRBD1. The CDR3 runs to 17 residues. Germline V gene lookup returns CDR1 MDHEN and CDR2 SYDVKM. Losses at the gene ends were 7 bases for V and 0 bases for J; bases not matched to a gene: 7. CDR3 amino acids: CASIRTGESSYNSPLHF. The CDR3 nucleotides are TGTGCCAGCATACGGACAGGGGAGAGCTCCTATAATTCACCCCTCCACTTT. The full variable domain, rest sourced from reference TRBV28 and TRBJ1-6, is DVKVTQSSRYLVKRTGEKVFLECVQDMDHENMFWYRQDPGLGLRLIYFSYDVKMKEKGDIPEGYSVSREKKERFSLILESASTNQTSMYLCASIRTGESSYNSPLHFGNGTRLTVT.

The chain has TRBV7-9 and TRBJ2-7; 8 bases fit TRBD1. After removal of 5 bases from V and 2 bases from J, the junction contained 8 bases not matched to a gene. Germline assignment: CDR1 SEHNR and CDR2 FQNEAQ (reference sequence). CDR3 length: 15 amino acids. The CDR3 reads CASSPDRGPTYEQYF. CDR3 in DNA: TGTGCCAGCAGCCCAGACAGGGGACCTACCTACGAGCAGTACTTC.

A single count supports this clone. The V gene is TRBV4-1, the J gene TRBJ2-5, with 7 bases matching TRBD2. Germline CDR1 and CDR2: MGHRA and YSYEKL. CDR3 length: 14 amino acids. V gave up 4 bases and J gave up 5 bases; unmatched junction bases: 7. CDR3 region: CASSPREGLETQYF. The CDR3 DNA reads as TGCGCCAGCAGCCCAAGGGAGGGGTTGGAGACCCAGTACTTC.

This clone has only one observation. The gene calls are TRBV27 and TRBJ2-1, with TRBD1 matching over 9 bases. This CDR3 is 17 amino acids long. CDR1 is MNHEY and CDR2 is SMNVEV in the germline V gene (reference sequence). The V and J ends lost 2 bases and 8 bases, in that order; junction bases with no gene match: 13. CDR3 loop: CASSLPGTGRFGDEQFF. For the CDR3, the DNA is TGTGCCAGCAGTTTACCCGGGACAGGGAGGTTTGGGGATGAGCAGTTCTTC.

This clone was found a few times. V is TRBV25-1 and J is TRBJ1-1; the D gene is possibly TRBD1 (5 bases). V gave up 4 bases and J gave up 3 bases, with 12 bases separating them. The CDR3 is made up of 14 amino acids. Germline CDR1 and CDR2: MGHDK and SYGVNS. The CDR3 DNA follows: TGTGCCAGCAGTGGAGCCCCGGGGGACACTGAAGCTTTCTTT. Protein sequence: CASSGAPGDTEAFF.

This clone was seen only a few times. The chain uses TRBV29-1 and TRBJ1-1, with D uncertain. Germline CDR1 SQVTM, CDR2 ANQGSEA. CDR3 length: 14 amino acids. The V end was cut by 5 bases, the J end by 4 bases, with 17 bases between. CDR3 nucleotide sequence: TGCAGCGTTAGAGCCCCCGGGGTGCGCACTGAAGCTTTCTTT. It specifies CSVRAPGVRTEAFF.

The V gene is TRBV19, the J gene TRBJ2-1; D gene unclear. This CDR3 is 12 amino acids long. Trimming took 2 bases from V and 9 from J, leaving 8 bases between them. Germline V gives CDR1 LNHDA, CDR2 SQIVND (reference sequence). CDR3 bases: TGTGCCAGTAGTATAATTAGAGGTGAGCAGTTCTTC. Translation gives CASSIIRGEQFF.

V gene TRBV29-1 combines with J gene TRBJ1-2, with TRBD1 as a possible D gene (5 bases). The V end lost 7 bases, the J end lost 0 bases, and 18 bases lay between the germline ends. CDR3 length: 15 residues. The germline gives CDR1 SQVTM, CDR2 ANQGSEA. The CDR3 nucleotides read TGCAGCGCCGGGGGTTTGAGCAGAGCTAACTATGGCTACACCTTC. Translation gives CSAGGLSRANYGYTF. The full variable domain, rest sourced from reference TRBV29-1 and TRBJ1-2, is SAVISQKPSRDICQRGTSLTIQCQVDSQVTMMFWYRQQPGQSLTLIATANQGSEATYESGFVIDKFPISRPNLTFSTLTVSNMSPEDSSIYLCSAGGLSRANYGYTFGSGTRLTVV.

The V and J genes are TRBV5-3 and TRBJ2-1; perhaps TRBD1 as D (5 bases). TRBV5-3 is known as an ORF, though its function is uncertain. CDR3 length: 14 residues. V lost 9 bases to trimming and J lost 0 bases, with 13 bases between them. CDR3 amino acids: CAKHKGRSYNEQFF. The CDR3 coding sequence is TGTGCCAAACACAAGGGGCGCTCCTACAATGAGCAGTTCTTC.

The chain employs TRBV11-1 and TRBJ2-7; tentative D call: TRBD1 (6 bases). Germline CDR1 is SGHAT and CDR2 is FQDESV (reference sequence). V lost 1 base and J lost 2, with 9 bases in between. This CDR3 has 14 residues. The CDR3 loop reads CASSLDRQAYEQYF. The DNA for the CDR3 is TGTGCCAGCAGCTTAGACCGACAGGCCTACGAGCAGTACTTC.

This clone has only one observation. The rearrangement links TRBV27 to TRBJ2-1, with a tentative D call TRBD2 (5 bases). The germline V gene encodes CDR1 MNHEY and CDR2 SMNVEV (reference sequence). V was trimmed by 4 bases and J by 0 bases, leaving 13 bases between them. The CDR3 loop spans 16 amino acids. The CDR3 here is CASSSTGMSSYNEQFF. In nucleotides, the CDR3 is TGTGCCAGCAGTTCTACCGGGATGAGCTCCTACAATGAGCAGTTCTTC.

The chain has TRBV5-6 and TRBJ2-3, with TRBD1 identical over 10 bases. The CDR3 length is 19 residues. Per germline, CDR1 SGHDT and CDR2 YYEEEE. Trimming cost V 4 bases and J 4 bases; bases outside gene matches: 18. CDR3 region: CASSPLYYAGTGVADTQYF. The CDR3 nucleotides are TGTGCCAGCAGCCCTCTTTATTATGCCGGGACAGGGGTAGCAGATACGCAGTATTTT.

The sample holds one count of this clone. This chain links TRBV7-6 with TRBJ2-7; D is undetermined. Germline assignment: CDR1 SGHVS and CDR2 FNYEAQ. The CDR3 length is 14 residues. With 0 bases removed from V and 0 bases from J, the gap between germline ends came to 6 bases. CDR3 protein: CASSLAESSYEQYF. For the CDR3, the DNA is TGTGCCAGCAGCTTAGCGGAGAGCTCCTACGAGCAGTACTTC.

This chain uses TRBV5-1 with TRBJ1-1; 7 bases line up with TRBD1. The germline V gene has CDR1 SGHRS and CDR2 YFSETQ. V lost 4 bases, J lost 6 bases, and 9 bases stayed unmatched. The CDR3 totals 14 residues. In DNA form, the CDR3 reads TGCGCCAGCAGCATAACTACAGGGGCCGCTGAAGCTTTCTTT. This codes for CASSITTGAAEAFF.

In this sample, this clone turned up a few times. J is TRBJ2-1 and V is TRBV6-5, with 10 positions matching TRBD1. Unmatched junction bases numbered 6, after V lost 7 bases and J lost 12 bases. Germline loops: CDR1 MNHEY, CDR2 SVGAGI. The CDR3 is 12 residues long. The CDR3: CASMWTGGGQFF. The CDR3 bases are TGTGCCAGCATGTGGACAGGGGGAGGGCAGTTCTTC.

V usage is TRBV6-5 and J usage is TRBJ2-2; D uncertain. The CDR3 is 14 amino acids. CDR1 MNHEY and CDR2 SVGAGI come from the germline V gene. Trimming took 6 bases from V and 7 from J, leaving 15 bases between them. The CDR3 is CASSSRFSGGELFF. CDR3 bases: TGTGCCAGCAGCTCCCGCTTTTCCGGCGGGGAGCTGTTTTTT.